The 14 T cell receptor beta chains below all came from one sample that was sequenced in a study of blood T cell repertoires in COVID-19. Generated by immunoSEQ multiplex PCR, the TCRdb table keeps only in-frame clones and is missing some. The sample has roughly 260,000 clones; roughly 86% are singletons. The sample was peripheral blood. Every receptor here comes from a woman aged 30 to 39 with COVID-19, enrolled during active disease.

The V and J genes are TRBV5-1 and TRBJ2-5; possible D gene TRBD2, 5 bases. Per the germline V gene, CDR1 is SGHRS and CDR2 is YFSETQ. This CDR3 is built from 13 residues. V was trimmed by 5 bases and J by 4 bases, leaving 12 bases between them. The CDR3 here is CASSLSRGETQYF. The CDR3 region has the DNA TGCGCCAGCAGTCTCTCCCGGGGAGAGACCCAGTACTTC.

This sequence joins TRBV28 and TRBJ1-5; D call uncertain. CDR3 length: 11 amino acids. Germline V CDR1 and CDR2: MDHEN, SYDVKM. The V end lost 1 base, the J end lost 9 bases, and 4 bases lay between the germline ends. CDR3 DNA: TGTGCCAGCAGTTTATCGGGGCCCCAGCATTTT. As protein: CASSLSGPQHF.

The V and J genes are TRBV30 and TRBJ2-2, with 10 nucleotides matching TRBD1. This CDR3 has 14 residues. J was trimmed by 5 bases and V by 3 bases; bases with no gene match: 3. In germline, CDR1 is GTSNPN, CDR2 SVGIG (reference sequence). CDR3 nucleotides: TGTGCCTGGAGCCGACAGGGGGCGACCGGGGAGCTGTTTTTT. This codes for CAWSRQGATGELFF.

The chain links TRBV10-3 to TRBJ2-6, with 9 nucleotides matching TRBD1. This CDR3 is 19 amino acids long. V trimming: 3 bases; J trimming: 2 bases; junction bases outside the gene matches: 11. Germline V gene data show CDR1 as ENHRY and CDR2 as SYGVKD. Here the CDR3 DNA reads TGTGCCATCAGTGATGGAACAGGGGGCGGGCAACCTGGGGCCAACGTCCTGACTTTC. Encoded protein: CAISDGTGGGQPGANVLTF.

The V call is TRBV5-4, the J call TRBJ2-3; 11 nucleotides match TRBD2. In germline, CDR1 is SGHNT, CDR2 YYREEE (reference sequence). The V gene end was trimmed by 2 bases and the J gene end by 2 bases; junction bases not matched to a gene: 7. This CDR3 is built from 17 residues. The DNA of the CDR3 is TGTGCCAGCAGCTTAGACGGGACTAGCGGCTTCACAGATACGCAGTATTTT. Protein sequence: CASSLDGTSGFTDTQYF.

This rearrangement joins TRBV28 to TRBJ2-1; 8 positions agree with TRBD2. Germline V gene sequence: CDR1 MDHEN, CDR2 SYDVKM. The CDR3 totals 14 residues. V shed 4 bases and J 3 bases; nucleotides not matched to a gene: 2. The CDR3 protein is CASSSTSVYNEQFF. The CDR3 nucleotides are TGTGCCAGCAGTTCGACTAGCGTCTACAATGAGCAGTTCTTC.

The rearrangement uses TRBV6-2 or TRBV6-3 and TRBJ2-1, with 12 bases fitting TRBD2. The CDR3 has 16 amino acids. Germline assignment: CDR1 MNHEY and CDR2 SVGEGT. V shed 4 bases, J shed 5 bases, and the junction held 6 bases outside the gene matches. CDR3 DNA: TGTGCCAGCAGTTTCCGACTAGCGGGAGAACACAATGAGCAGTTCTTC. It codes for CASSFRLAGEHNEQFF.

The genes are TRBV3-1 (or the pseudogene TRBV3-2) and TRBJ1-6, with a tentative D call TRBD1 (5 bases). Germline CDR1 and CDR2: LGHDT and YNNKEL (reference sequence). Trimming cost V 0 bases and J 0 bases, with 9 bases left between them. This CDR3 is 17 amino acids long. This chain's CDR3 is CASSQDLGGSYNSPLHF. CDR3 in DNA: TGTGCCAGCAGCCAAGATTTGGGGGGCTCCTATAATTCACCCCTCCACTTT.

CDR3 residues: CASSTRGDTDTQYF. For the CDR3, the DNA is TGTGCCAGTAGTACCCGCGGGGACACAGATACGCAGTATTTT. V is TRBV19 and J is TRBJ2-3; weak D call: TRBD2 (6 bases). The germline gives CDR1 LNHDA, CDR2 SQIVND (reference sequence). V lost 4 bases, J lost 2 bases, and 10 bases lay in between. The CDR3 contains 14 residues.

This sequence joins TRBV29-1 and TRBJ2-1; the D gene is possibly TRBD1 (6 bases). V lost 3 bases to trimming and J lost 5 bases, with 14 bases between them. This CDR3 is 14 amino acids long. CDR1 is SQVTM and CDR2 is ANQGSEA in the germline V gene. CDR3 coding DNA: TGCAGCGTTGATGGGGGCCCGATCAACAATGAGCAGTTCTTC. Amino acids: CSVDGGPINNEQFF.

This sequence joins TRBV21-1 and TRBJ2-2; the DNA was not compared with TRBD1, the D call given in the table. TRBV21-1 is recorded as a pseudogene. This CDR3 region has 13 residues. For the CDR3, the DNA is TGTGCCAGCACTCAGTTTCGAAGCGGGGAGCTGTTTTTT. This encodes CASTQFRSGELFF.

V usage is TRBV7-2 and J usage is TRBJ2-1; 9 bases line up with TRBD2. The trim removed 5 bases at V and 4 bases at J, leaving 6 bases unmatched. CDR1 and CDR2 (germline): SGHTA, FQGNSA. The CDR3 length is 15 residues. CDR3 loop: CASSTSAGGYNEQFF. The DNA for the CDR3 is TGTGCCAGCAGCACGTCAGCGGGAGGTTACAATGAGCAGTTCTTC.

This clone has a single count. The chain is built from TRBV30 and TRBJ2-7; possible D gene TRBD1, 6 bases. Germline-derived CDR1 and CDR2 are GTSNPN and SVGIG (reference sequence). The CDR3 is 14 amino acids. The V end lost 8 bases, the J end lost 2 bases, and 19 bases lay between the germline ends. The CDR3 here is CARSDGTLPYEQYF. The CDR3 DNA reads as TGTGCCCGCTCTGACGGGACACTTCCCTACGAGCAGTACTTC.

V is TRBV6-5 and J is TRBJ1-1; D is unclear. V gave up 5 bases and J gave up 3 bases, with 13 bases separating them. This CDR3 region has 14 residues. CDR1 is MNHEY, CDR2 SVGAGI, per germline. Here the CDR3 reads CASSQHSWDTEAFF. In DNA, the CDR3 is TGTGCCAGCAGTCAACACAGCTGGGACACTGAAGCTTTCTTT.